This T cell receptor (beta chain) was sequenced in a study of T cells in Graves' hyperthyroidism and ophthalmopathy. The germline gives CDR1 SQVTM, CDR2 ANQGSEA. The CDR3 loop spans 11 amino acids. The V end was cut by 5 bases, the J end by 1 base, with 5 bases between. There are many counts of this clonotype. TCR beta CDR3 regions were amplified from RNA transcripts. TCR CDR3 underwent first-round RT-PCR with the HTBI primer set. Using its own MiXCR run on the multiplex PCR reads, TCRdb lists one record per CDR3 protein. The top ten clones hold 9% to 9.5% of a sample with around 350,000 distinct CDR3 sequences, less than 15% of them seen once.

The rearrangement joins TRBV29-1 to TRBJ1-1; D is ambiguous. The sequence came from a young woman with Graves' hyperthyroidism. Sequencing input: blood. CDR3 nucleotide sequence: TGCAGCGTTCGGACGAACACTGAAGCTTTCTTT. This encodes CSVRTNTEAFF.